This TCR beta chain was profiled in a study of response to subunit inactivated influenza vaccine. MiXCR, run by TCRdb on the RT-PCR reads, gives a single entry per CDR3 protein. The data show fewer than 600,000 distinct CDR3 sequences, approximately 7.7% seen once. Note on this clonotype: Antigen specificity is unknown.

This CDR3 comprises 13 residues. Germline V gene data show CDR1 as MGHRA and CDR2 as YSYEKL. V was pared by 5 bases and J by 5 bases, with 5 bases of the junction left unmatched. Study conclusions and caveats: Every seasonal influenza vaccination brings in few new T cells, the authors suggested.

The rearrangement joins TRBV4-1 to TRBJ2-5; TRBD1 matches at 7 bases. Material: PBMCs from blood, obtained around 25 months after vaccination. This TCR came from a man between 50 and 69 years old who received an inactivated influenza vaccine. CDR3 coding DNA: TGCGCCAGCAGCGCCCACAGGGGTGAGACCCAGTACTTC. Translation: CASSAHRGETQYF.